This record concerns one T cell receptor (beta chain) sequence. Antigen: not known. The data derive from a study of cytomegalovirus exposure and HLA in healthy donors. Study-level information: Clustering assigned 70% to 90% of the approximately 400 genotyped donors to the Caucasian-associated ancestry cluster. Study-level points and caveats: Most CMV-associated TCR beta chains appeared HLA-restricted in a later analysis.

Germline V gives CDR1 SGDLS, CDR2 YYNGEE. Trimming left V 0 bases short and J 2 bases short, with 14 bases between. The CDR3 consists of 16 residues. With 60 Vbeta and 13 Jbeta primers, the PCR was carried out. The method was immunoSEQ multiplex PCR; TCRdb's version includes in-frame clones alone and lacks a portion of them. Counted here are about 160,000 clones, approximately 79% occurring once; the ten biggest clones make up approximately 7.1%. This clonotype was obtained from a middle-aged man in good health and CMV-seropositive. The rearrangement uses TRBV9 and TRBJ2-5, with D unresolved. Material: PBMCs. The CDR3: CASSVAQSGGQETQYF. The CDR3 bases are TGTGCCAGCAGCGTAGCTCAATCAGGTGGGCAAGAGACCCAGTACTTC.